This T cell receptor (beta chain) appears in the sequencing data of a study of T cell repertoires in cytomegalovirus infection. The overall study: CMV epitopes that were recently identified and HLA-C-restricted were used alongside well-studied HLA-B-restricted ones.

The CDR3 is made up of 14 amino acids. Germline V lookup: CDR1 SGDLS, CDR2 YYNGEE. Trimming at V came to 0 bases and at J to 4 bases, leaving 1 base not matched to a gene. TCRdb used MiXCR to reprocess the reads, holding one entry per CDR3 protein. The profile covers some 940,000 distinct CDR3 sequences, with 31% appearing a single time and 10% to 15% taken by the ten largest. As to this clonotype: Its target is not known.

The TCR sequence derives from a human donor in good health (CMV status not recorded). Some clones in this sample may be carry-over from other donors' samples. The starting material was cultured CD8+ T cells from PBMCs, obtained from culture after CMV antigen stimulation. The chain couples TRBV9 to TRBJ2-3; 8 bases are a match to TRBD1. CDR3 residues: CASSVDRGADTQYF. DNA for the CDR3: TGTGCCAGCAGCGTAGACAGGGGGGCAGATACGCAGTATTTT.